This T cell receptor (beta chain) was identified in a study of T cells after yellow fever vaccination. As for the study in general: Researchers used SMART-Seq v4 Ultra Low Input to prepare fractions that had low cell numbers.

This clonotype has only a few counts. Its antigen is as yet unknown. MiXCR, run by TCRdb on the 5' RACE reads, gives a single entry per CDR3 protein. The data contain 500,000 to 650,000 distinct CDR3 sequences, 13% of them singletons. General study points: Detected again after the booster were most primary-vaccination clones, at roughly 95% CD4 and 88% CD8. A limited proportion of clonotypes was detected within both the CD4 and CD8 compartments.

The CDR3 spans 15 residues. The germline V and J ends were trimmed by 4 bases and 0 bases, with 10 bases remaining between them. The germline V gene encodes CDR1 MDHEN and CDR2 SYDVKM. The clonotype was recovered from a man aged 25 to 40 who received the YFV17D yellow fever vaccine. The J gene is TRBJ1-3, the V gene TRBV28; D remains unclear. This specimen consisted of PBMCs, obtained on the day of the yellow fever booster vaccination. Written as DNA, the CDR3 is TGTGCCAGCAGTTCCTCAGTAAACTCTGGAAACACCATATATTTT. Encoded protein: CASSSSVNSGNTIYF.